The 9 T cell receptor beta chains reported below all come from one sample, sequenced in a study of cytomegalovirus exposure and HLA in healthy donors. Data came from immunoSEQ multiplex PCR; TCRdb stores just in-frame clones and leaves some out. The sample records around 400,000 clones, roughly 90% being singletons. Input material: PBMCs. The receptors stem from a young woman in good health and CMV-seronegative.

V usage is TRBV5-1 and J usage is TRBJ2-4, with D perhaps TRBD1 (6 bases). Germline V gives CDR1 SGHRS, CDR2 YFSETQ. The CDR3 extends over 13 amino acids. V dropped 2 bases and J dropped 7 bases, with 10 bases sitting between them. The CDR3 protein is CASSLAGDNIQYF. The CDR3 bases are TGCGCCAGCAGCTTAGCAGGGGATAACATTCAGTACTTC.

CDR3 sequence: CASSFPVAGNTGELFF. As DNA, the CDR3 is TGTGCCAGCAGCTTTCCCGTAGCGGGAAACACCGGGGAGCTGTTTTTT. This chain connects TRBV5-4 to TRBJ2-2; 8 bases are shared with TRBD2. Germline CDR1 and CDR2: SGHNT and YYREEE (reference sequence). V was pared by 2 bases and J by 2 bases, with 5 bases of the junction left unmatched. CDR3 length: 16 amino acids.

V usage is TRBV10-1 and J usage is TRBJ2-2; weak D call: TRBD2 (6 bases). This CDR3 is built from 15 residues. Germline V gene data show CDR1 as WNHNN and CDR2 as SYGVQD (reference sequence). The V end was cut by 3 bases, the J end by 5 bases, with 13 bases between. The CDR3 here is CASSDLGRSTGELFF. The CDR3 nucleotides read TGCGCCAGCAGTGATTTAGGGAGGTCGACCGGGGAGCTGTTTTTT.

This clone turned up a few times. The rearrangement uses TRBV27 and TRBJ2-7; D remains ambiguous. V dropped 0 bases and J dropped 2 bases, with 8 bases sitting between them. CDR1 and CDR2 (germline): MNHEY, SMNVEV (reference sequence). This CDR3 has 14 residues. CDR3 nucleotide sequence: TGTGCCAGCAGTTTATCGGATGGGCCCTACGAGCAGTACTTC. Translated: CASSLSDGPYEQYF.

This clone was counted once. This sequence joins TRBV7-2 and TRBJ2-1; D is unclear. The CDR3 is 12 residues long. Germline CDR1 is SGHTA and CDR2 is FQGNSA. The V gene lost 1 base and the J gene lost 13 bases, with 11 bases spanning the gap. Here the CDR3 DNA reads TGTGCCAGCAGCTTAGGTAGCCCACTCCAGTTCTTC. Protein product: CASSLGSPLQFF.

This sequence joins TRBV2 and TRBJ1-1, with 8 nucleotides matching TRBD1. The germline gives CDR1 SNHLY, CDR2 FYNNEI. The CDR3 is 16 amino acids. With 5 bases clipped from V and 3 bases from J, the junction kept 11 bases outside the gene matches. CDR3 protein: CASSPLGQGSYTEAFF. The CDR3 nucleotides read TGTGCCAGCAGTCCGTTAGGACAGGGTTCGTACACTGAAGCTTTCTTT. Full variable domain (outside the CDR3, taken from reference TRBV2 and TRBJ1-1): EPEVTQTPSHQVTQMGQEVILRCVPISNHLYFYWYRQILGQKVEFLVSFYNNEISEKSEIFDDQFSVERPDGSNFTLKIRSTKLEDSAMYFCASSPLGQGSYTEAFFGQGTRLTVV.

This clone was observed many times. The rearrangement joins TRBV13 to TRBJ1-5; tentatively, D is TRBD1 (5 bases). Trimming took 3 bases from V and 6 from J, leaving 12 bases between them. The CDR3 totals 14 residues. Germline CDR1 is PRHDT and CDR2 is FYEKMQ (reference sequence). The CDR3 region has the DNA TGTGCCAGCAGCTTCCGGGCGGGGGGTCAGCCCCAGCATTTT. This codes for CASSFRAGGQPQHF.

The rearrangement joins TRBV6-1 to TRBJ1-1, with TRBD1 as a possible D gene (6 bases). Trimming removed 3 bases at V and 1 base at J, with 15 bases between. Germline CDR1 reads MNHNS; CDR2 reads SASEGT. This CDR3 is built from 16 residues. The CDR3 sequence is CASSERGGAANTEAFF. The DNA for the CDR3 is TGTGCCAGCAGTGAGAGAGGGGGGGCCGCGAACACTGAAGCTTTCTTT.

The genes are TRBV20-1 and TRBJ2-2, with D unclear. This CDR3 has 11 amino acids. V lost 5 bases, J lost 3 bases, and 4 bases lay in between. Germline V gene sequence: CDR1 DFQATT, CDR2 SNEGSKA (reference sequence). CDR3 sequence reads: CSASYTGELFF. CDR3 coding DNA: TGCAGTGCTTCGTACACCGGGGAGCTGTTTTTT.